This T cell receptor (beta chain) was obtained from a study of response to subunit inactivated influenza vaccine. A single record per CDR3 protein comes from TCRdb applying MiXCR to the RT-PCR reads. The data hold over 450,000 distinct CDR3 sequences, with 10% to 15% observed a single time. The CDR3 runs to 15 residues. CDR1 is SGHTS and CDR2 is YDEGEE in the germline V gene. V trimming: 7 bases; J trimming: 7 bases; junction bases outside the gene matches: 13. The source of this sequence is a man aged 50 to 60 who received an inactivated influenza vaccine. Sequencing was performed on PBMCs from blood, taken about 6 weeks after vaccination. V gene TRBV5-8 combines with J gene TRBJ2-4; 8 bases line up with TRBD2. This CDR3 reads CASDQARGARNIQYF. In DNA form, the CDR3 reads TGTGCCAGCGACCAGGCGCGGGGGGCGCGGAACATTCAGTACTTC.